The source of this T cell receptor (beta chain) is a study of blood T cells in healthy people across ages. Study results and limitations: For the donors, CMV status was unknown and possibly confounded expanded clonotype changes.

V lost 1 base, J lost 1 base, and 13 bases stayed unmatched. Per the germline V gene, CDR1 is SGHRS and CDR2 is YFSETQ. The CDR3 covers 19 residues. A J-beta primer mix and a sample-barcoded 5' primer were used in a second PCR of about 7 to 12 cycles. Each CDR3 protein is one row after TCRdb ran MiXCR on the 5' RACE reads. The sample includes 1.5 million to 2 million distinct CDR3 sequences, around 36% of them seen just once. This clonotype was counted between two and nine times. Its antigen is as yet unknown. The chain uses TRBV5-1 and TRBJ2-5; 10 nucleotides align to TRBD1. Sequencing was carried out using blood. This clonotype originated in a woman younger than 45 in good health. CDR3: CASSLSMDRGLGSQETQYF. CDR3 nucleotide sequence: TGCGCCAGCAGCTTGAGTATGGACAGGGGGTTAGGGAGCCAAGAGACCCAGTACTTC.